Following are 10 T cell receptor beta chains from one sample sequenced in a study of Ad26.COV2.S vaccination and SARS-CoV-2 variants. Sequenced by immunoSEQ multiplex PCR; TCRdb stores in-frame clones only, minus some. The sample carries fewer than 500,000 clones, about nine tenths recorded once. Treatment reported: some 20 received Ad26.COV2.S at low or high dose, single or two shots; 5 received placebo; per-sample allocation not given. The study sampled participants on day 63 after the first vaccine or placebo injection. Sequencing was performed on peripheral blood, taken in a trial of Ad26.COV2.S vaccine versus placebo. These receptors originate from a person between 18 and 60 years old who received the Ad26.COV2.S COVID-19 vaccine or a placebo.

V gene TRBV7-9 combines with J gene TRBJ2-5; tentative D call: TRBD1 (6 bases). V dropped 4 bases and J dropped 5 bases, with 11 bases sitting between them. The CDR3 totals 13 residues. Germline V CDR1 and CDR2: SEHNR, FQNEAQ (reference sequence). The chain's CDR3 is CASSSYREETQYF. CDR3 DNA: TGTGCCAGCAGCTCTTACAGGGAGGAGACCCAGTACTTC.

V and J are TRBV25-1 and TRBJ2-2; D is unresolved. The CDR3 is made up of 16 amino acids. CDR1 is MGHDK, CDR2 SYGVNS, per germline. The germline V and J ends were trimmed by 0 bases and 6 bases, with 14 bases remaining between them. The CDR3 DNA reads TGTGCCAGCAGTGAATACCGGGCCACTAAGGCCGGGGAGCTGTTTTTT. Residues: CASSEYRATKAGELFF.

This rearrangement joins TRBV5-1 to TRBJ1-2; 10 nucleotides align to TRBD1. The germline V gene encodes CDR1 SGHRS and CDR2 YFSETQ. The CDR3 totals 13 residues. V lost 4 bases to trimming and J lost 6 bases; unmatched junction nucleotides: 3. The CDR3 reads CASSGGQGHGYTF. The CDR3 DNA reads TGCGCCAGCAGCGGGGGACAGGGGCATGGCTACACCTTC. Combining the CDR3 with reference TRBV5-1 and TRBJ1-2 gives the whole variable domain KAGVTQTPRYLIKTRGQQVTLSCSPISGHRSVSWYQQTPGQGLQFLFEYFSETQRNKGNFPGRFSGRQFSNSRSEMNVSTLELGDSALYLCASSGGQGHGYTFGSGTRLTVV.

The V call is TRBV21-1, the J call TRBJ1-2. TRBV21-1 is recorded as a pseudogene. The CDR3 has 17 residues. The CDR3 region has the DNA TGTGCCAGCAGCAAAGAAGCCCCCGGGGGTCTCGGATATGGCTACACCTTC. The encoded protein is CASSKEAPGGLGYGYTF.

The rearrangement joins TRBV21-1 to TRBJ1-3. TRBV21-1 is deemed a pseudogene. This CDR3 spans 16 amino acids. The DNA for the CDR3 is TGTGCCAGCAGATTAGAATTCAGGGAGGAGGGAAACACCATATATTTT. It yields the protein CASRLEFREEGNTIYF.

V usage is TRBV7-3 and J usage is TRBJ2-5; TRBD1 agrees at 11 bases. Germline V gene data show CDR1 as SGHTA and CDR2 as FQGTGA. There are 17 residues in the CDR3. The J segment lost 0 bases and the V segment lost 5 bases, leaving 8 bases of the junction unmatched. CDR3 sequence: CASSPRTGGGYQETQYF. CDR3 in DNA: TGTGCCAGCAGCCCCCGGACAGGGGGCGGATACCAAGAGACCCAGTACTTC.

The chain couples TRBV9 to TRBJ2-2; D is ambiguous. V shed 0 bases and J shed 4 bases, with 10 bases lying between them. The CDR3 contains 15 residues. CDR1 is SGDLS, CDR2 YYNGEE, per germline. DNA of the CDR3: TGTGCCAGCAGCGTAGACAGCGCCTCCACCGGGGAGCTGTTTTTT. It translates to CASSVDSASTGELFF.

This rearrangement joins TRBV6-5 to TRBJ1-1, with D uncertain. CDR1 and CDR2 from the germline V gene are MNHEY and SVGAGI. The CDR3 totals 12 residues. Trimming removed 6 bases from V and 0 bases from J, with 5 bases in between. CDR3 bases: TGTGCCAGCAGGACACTGAACACTGAAGCTTTCTTT. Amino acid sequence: CASRTLNTEAFF.

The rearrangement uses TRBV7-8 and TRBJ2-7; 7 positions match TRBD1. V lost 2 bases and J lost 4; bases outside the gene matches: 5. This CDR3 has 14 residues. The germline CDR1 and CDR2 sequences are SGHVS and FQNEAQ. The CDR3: CASSLPGQSYEQYF. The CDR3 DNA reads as TGTGCCAGCAGCTTACCGGGACAGTCTTACGAGCAGTACTTC.

The CDR3 reads CATSDFLAGGQETQYF. The CDR3 DNA sequence: TGTGCCACCAGTGATTTCTTAGCGGGAGGCCAAGAGACCCAGTACTTC. The J gene is TRBJ2-5, the V gene TRBV24-1; 10 bases fit TRBD2. CDR3 length equals 16 residues. Germline CDR1 is KGHDR and CDR2 is SFDVKD. Trimming cost V 1 base and J 1 base; bases outside gene matches: 2.